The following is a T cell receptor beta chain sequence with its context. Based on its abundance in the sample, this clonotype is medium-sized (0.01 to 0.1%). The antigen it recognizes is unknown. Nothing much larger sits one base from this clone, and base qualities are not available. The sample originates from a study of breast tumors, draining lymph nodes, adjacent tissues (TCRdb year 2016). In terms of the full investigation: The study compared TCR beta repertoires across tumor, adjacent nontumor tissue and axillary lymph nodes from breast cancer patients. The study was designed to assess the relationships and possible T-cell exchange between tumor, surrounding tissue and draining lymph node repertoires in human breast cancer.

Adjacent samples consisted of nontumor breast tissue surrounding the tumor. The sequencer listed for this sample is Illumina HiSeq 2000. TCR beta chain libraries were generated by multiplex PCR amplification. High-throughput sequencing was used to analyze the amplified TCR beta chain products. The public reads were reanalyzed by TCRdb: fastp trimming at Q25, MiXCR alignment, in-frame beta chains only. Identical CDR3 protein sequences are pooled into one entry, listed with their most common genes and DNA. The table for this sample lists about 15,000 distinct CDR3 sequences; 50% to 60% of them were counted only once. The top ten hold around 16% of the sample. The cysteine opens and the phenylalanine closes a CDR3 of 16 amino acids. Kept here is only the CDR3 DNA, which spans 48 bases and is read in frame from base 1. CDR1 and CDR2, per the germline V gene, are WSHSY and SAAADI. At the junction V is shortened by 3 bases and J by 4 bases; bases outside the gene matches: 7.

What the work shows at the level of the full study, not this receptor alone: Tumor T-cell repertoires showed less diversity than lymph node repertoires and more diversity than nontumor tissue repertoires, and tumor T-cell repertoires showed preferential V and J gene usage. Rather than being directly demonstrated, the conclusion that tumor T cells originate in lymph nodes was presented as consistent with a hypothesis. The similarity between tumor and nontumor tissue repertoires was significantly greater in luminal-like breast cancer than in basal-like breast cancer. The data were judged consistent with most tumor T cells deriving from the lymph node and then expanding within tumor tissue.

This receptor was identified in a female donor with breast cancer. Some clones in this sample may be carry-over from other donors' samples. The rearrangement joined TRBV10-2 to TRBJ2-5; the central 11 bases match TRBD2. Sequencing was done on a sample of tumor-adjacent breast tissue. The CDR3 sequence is CASSDPRLAGGETQYF. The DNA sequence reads TGCGCCAGCAGTGACCCTAGGCTAGCGGGAGGAGAGACCCAGTACTTC.